Below are 11 T cell receptor beta chains sequenced from a single sample in a study of metastatic and nonmetastatic thyroid tumors (dated by TCRdb to 2018 to 2020). No treatment had been received by any patient before thyroid surgery. Library preparation used PCR. Data came from an Illumina HiSeq 4000. TCRdb trimmed public reads at Q25 via fastp, called clones via MiXCR and kept in-frame beta chains. This sample comprises tens of thousands of clones, approximately 20% of them detected only once. The biggest ten clones account for 4% to 5.5% of the sample. The sample consisted of adjacent normal tissue. Receptors originate from a female donor with papillary thyroid cancer or a benign thyroid nodule (not recorded which). Some clones in this sample may be carry-over from other donors' samples.

This clone has more than one count but fewer than ten. The genes are TRBV6-1 and TRBJ1-4; possible D gene TRBD1, 5 bases. The CDR3 is 15 residues long. V shed 7 bases and J shed 8 bases, with 20 bases lying between them. Germline V CDR1 and CDR2: MNHNS, SASEGT. The CDR3 protein is CASMGDLQELEKLFF. As DNA, the CDR3 is TGTGCCAGCATGGGGGATCTACAGGAACTAGAAAAACTGTTTTTT.

The chain has TRBV30 and TRBJ2-3; 16 bases are a match to TRBD2. In germline, CDR1 is GTSNPN, CDR2 SVGIG (reference sequence). V shed 7 bases, J shed 9 bases, and the junction held 10 bases outside the gene matches. The CDR3 covers 15 residues. CDR3 in amino acids: CAYETGTSGRATQYF. In nucleotides, the CDR3 is TGTGCCTATGAAACCGGGACTAGCGGGAGGGCAACGCAGTATTTT.

This clone is labeled medium-sized (0.01 to 0.1%). V and J are TRBV2 and TRBJ2-1, with unresolved D. V lost 0 bases, J lost 6 bases, and 6 bases lay in between. This CDR3 is 13 amino acids long. Germline V gives CDR1 SNHLY, CDR2 FYNNEI. CDR3 in DNA: TGTGCCAGCAGTGAAGCCCCAGCCAATGAGCAGTTCTTC. This codes for CASSEAPANEQFF.

This clone is labeled as medium-sized (0.01 to 0.1%). V usage is TRBV28 and J usage is TRBJ2-1, with TRBD1 matching over 8 bases. The CDR3 extends over 13 amino acids. The V gene's germline CDR1 is MDHEN and CDR2 SYDVKM. Trimming removed 7 bases from V and 9 bases from J; junction bases left unmatched: 8. The CDR3 spells CASTPSGGSEQFF. The CDR3 DNA reads as TGTGCCAGCACCCCGTCAGGGGGCAGTGAGCAGTTCTTC.

This clone has ten or more counts. This rearrangement joins TRBV15 to TRBJ1-4; possibly TRBD1 for D (5 bases). The CDR3 covers 15 residues. Deletions cut 5 bases from V and 5 bases from J, with 15 bases between. Germline CDR1 LNHNV, CDR2 YYDKDF (reference sequence). The CDR3 sequence is CATSGARSRNEKLFF. CDR3 nucleotides: TGTGCCACCAGCGGGGCCCGAAGTAGGAATGAAAAACTGTTTTTT.

On this clone itself: At one end the junction does not follow the germline gene, possibly because of a read error. The chain uses TRBV4-2 and TRBJ2-2, with 12 bases lining up with TRBD2. The CDR3 sequence is 18 residues long. The germline CDR1 and CDR2 sequences are LGHNA and YNFKEQ. CDR3 coding DNA: TGTGCCAGCAGCCAAGCCGGACTAGCGGGATGGAACACAGGGGAGCTGTTTTTT. Encoded protein: CASSQAGLAGWNTGELFF.

This clone has just a few counts. V usage is TRBV6-1 and J usage is TRBJ2-1, with 9 bases identical to TRBD2. The V segment lost 7 bases and the J segment 8 bases; nucleotides outside the gene matches: 9. CDR1 MNHNS and CDR2 SASEGT come from the germline V gene. The CDR3 is made up of 14 amino acids. CDR3 sequence reads: CASTTREGRYEQFF. For the CDR3, the DNA is TGTGCCAGCACGACGCGGGAGGGCCGGTATGAGCAGTTCTTC.

This clone was detected ten times or more. The V and J genes are TRBV29-1 and TRBJ1-1, with TRBD1 matching over 7 bases. The CDR3 totals 13 residues. Germline trimming cut 6 bases from V and 7 bases from J; bases unmatched to any gene: 11. Germline lookup yields CDR1 SQVTM and CDR2 ANQGSEA. CDR3 coding DNA: TGCAGCGTGTTACAGGGGCCAATGGGTGAAGCTTTCTTT. Protein product: CSVLQGPMGEAFF.

This clone was recorded many times. The J gene is TRBJ1-5, the V gene TRBV20-1; possibly TRBD1 for D (5 bases). The CDR3 is made up of 14 amino acids. CDR1 is DFQATT and CDR2 is SNEGSKA in the germline V gene (reference sequence). Deletions cut 0 bases from V and 2 bases from J, with 8 bases between. The CDR3 loop reads CSAREGVGNQPQHF. CDR3 DNA: TGCAGTGCTAGAGAAGGGGTTGGCAATCAGCCCCAGCATTTT.

This clone was observed at least ten times. CDR3 in amino acids: CASSGTGGTGYTF. DNA for the CDR3: TGTGCCAGCAGCGGCACAGGGGGCACTGGCTACACCTTC. J is TRBJ1-2 and V is TRBV3-1, with 9 positions matching TRBD1. Per the germline V gene, CDR1 is LGHDT and CDR2 is YNNKEL (reference sequence). The CDR3 is 13 amino acids. Trimming at V came to 5 bases and at J to 7 bases, leaving 5 bases not matched to a gene.

The chain links TRBV5-6 to TRBJ1-2; no clear D. V was shortened by 1 base and J by 6 bases, with 13 bases between the two germline ends. Germline V CDR1 and CDR2: SGHDT, YYEEEE. The CDR3 covers 14 residues. CDR3 in DNA: TGTGCCAGCAGCTTGATACGGGCCCTTAATGGCTACACCTTC. This encodes CASSLIRALNGYTF.